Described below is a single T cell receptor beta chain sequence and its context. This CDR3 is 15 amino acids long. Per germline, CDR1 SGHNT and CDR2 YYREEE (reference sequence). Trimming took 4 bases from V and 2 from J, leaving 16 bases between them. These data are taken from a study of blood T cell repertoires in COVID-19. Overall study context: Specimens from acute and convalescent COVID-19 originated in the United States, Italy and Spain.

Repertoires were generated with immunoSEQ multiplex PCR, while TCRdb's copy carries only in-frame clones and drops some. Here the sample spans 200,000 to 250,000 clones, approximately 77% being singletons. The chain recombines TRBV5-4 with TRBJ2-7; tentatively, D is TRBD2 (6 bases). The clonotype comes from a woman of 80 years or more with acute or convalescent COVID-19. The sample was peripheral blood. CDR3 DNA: TGTGCCAGCAGCGGGGCGGGGACGAGAACCTACGAGCAGTACTTC. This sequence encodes CASSGAGTRTYEQYF.